This is a list of T cell receptor beta chains from one sample in a study of cytomegalovirus exposure and HLA in healthy donors. The repertoire was sequenced with immunoSEQ multiplex PCR; TCRdb's copy has only in-frame clones and lacks some. The table lists some 40,000 clones, about 74% of them singletons, with 6.3% in the top ten. Sequencing was performed on PBMCs. Source of these receptors: a young man in good health and CMV-seronegative. The conserved cysteine and the conserved F or W are not part of the CDR3 here. Each record gives: J gene, V gene, CDR3 protein.

>TRBJ1-5|TRBV7-2
ASSDGLQGLQPQH
>TRBJ2-7|TRBV2
ASREQGEQY
>TRBJ2-7|TRBV28
ASSSSSPLRDRATYEQY
>TRBJ1-1|TRBV14
ASSQVGGINTEAF
>TRBJ1-2|TRBV6-1
ASRLQGGGGYT
>.|TRBV6-5
ASSYSMLVSYEQY
>TRBJ1-4|TRBV18
ASSQGTDEKLF
>TRBJ2-3|TRBV30
AWSTVGGDTQY
>TRBJ2-1|TRBV7-9
SSSLVSPGVEQF
>TRBJ1-5|TRBV19
ASSITPTGQGSNQPQH
>TRBJ1-2|TRBV2
ASSVTGTYYGYT
>TRBJ2-6|TRBV7-9
ASSRLGQGFPGANVLT
>TRBJ2-2|TRBV6-1
ASRRTGDTGELF
>.|TRBV28
ASSSLAGAPYEQY
>TRBJ2-7|TRBV6-1
ASSTGLSGYEQY
>TRBJ2-3|TRBV19
ASSIEGLASFTDTQY
>TRBJ1-1|TRBV6-6
AVSGARPEAF
>TRBJ2-3|TRBV13
ASSRNSGRGGTDTQY
>TRBJ1-2|TRBV7-9
ASTGQSPLNGYT
>TRBJ1-4|TRBV6-5
ASSLRTGENEKLF
>TRBJ2-5|TRBV5-1
ASTEETQY
>TRBJ2-6|TRBV9
ASSPPGSSGANVLT
>TRBJ2-7|TRBV5-1
ASSFIPREYLEQY